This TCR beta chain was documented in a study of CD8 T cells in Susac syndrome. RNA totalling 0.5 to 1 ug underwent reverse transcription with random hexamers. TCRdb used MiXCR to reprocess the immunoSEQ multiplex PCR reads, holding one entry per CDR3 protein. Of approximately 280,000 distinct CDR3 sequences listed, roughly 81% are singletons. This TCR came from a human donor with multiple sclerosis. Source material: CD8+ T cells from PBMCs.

DNA of the CDR3: TGTGCCAGCAGCGTAGAATTAGCGGGAGTCGGGTCCTACAATGAGCAGTTCTTC. Its protein is CASSVELAGVGSYNEQFF. The chain has TRBV9 and TRBJ2-1; 9 bases map to TRBD2. Germline loops: CDR1 SGDLS, CDR2 YYNGEE. The V gene end was trimmed by 0 bases and the J gene end by 1 base; junction bases not matched to a gene: 8. This CDR3 is 18 amino acids long.